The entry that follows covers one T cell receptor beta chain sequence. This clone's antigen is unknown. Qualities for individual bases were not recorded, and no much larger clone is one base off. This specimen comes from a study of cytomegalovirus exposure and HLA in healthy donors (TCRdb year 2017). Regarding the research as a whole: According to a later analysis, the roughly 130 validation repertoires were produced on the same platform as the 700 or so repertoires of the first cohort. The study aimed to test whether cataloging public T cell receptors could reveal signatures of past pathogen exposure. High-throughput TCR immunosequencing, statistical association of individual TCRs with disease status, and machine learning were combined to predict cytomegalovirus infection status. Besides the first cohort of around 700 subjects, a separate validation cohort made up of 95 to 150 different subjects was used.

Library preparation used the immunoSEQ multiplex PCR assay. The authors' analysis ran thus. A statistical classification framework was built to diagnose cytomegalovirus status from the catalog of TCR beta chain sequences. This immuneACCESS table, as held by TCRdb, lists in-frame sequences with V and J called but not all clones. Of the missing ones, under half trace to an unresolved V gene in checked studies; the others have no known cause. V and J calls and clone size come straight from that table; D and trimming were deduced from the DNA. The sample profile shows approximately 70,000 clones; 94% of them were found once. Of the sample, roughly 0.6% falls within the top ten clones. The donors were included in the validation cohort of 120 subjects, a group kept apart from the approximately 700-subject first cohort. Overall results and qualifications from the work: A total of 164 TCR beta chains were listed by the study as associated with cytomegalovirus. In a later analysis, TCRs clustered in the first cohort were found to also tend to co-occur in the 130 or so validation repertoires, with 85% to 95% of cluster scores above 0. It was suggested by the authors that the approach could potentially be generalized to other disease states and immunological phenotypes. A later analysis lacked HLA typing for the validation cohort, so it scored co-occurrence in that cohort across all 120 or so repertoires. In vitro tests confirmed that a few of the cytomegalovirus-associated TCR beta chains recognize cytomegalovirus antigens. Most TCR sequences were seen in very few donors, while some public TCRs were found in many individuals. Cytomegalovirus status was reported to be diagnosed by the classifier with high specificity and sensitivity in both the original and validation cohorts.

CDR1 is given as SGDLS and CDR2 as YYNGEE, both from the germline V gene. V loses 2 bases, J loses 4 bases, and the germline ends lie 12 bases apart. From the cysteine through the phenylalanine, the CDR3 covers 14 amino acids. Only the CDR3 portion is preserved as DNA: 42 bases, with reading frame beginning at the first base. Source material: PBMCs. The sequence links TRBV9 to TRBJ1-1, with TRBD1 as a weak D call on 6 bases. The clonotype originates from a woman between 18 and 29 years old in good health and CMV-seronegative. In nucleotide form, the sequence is TGTGCCAGCAGCGTGGACAGTGGGTCCACTGAAGCTTTCTTT. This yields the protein CASSVDSGSTEAFF.